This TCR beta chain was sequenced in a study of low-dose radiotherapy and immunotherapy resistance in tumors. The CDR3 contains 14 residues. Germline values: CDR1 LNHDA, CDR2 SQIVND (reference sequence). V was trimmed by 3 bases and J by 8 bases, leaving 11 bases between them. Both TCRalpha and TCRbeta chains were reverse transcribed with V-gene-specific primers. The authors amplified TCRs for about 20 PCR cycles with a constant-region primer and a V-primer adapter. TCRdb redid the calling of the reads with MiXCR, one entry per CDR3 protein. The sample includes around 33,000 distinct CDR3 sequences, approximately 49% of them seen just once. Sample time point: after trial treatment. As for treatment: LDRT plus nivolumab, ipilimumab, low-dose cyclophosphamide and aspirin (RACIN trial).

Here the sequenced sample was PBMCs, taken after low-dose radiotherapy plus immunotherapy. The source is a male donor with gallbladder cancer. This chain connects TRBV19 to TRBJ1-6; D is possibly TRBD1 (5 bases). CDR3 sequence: CASSIRGSDSPLHF. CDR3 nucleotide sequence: TGTGCCAGTAGTATTCGGGGCTCGGATTCACCCCTCCACTTT.